This T cell receptor (beta chain) came from a study of shared clonotypes between healthy human individuals. Study results and caveats: About 5.2% was the fraction of naive CD4 clonotypes found shared across several donors.

Germline V gene lookup returns CDR1 SGHTA and CDR2 FQGNSA. The V and J ends lost 5 bases and 5 bases, in that order; junction bases with no gene match: 11. This CDR3 has 17 amino acids. Naive CD8 isolation took CD45RO-negative cells positively selected for CCR7 and excluded terminally differentiated effector memory CD45RA+ cells. This clone was counted a single time. Its antigen is not identified. Generated by immunoSEQ multiplex PCR, the TCRdb table keeps only in-frame clones and is missing some. The sample comprises roughly 1,800,000 clones, roughly 94% of which are singletons, and 0.95% to 1.5% rests with the top ten.

The gene calls are TRBV7-2 and TRBJ2-5; 13 positions agree with TRBD2. This receptor was identified in a young man in good health. Sample: naive CD8+ T cells sorted from blood. CDR3 residues: CASSKEGLAGRLETQYF. The CDR3 DNA is TGTGCCAGCAGCAAAGAGGGACTAGCGGGGAGGCTGGAGACCCAGTACTTC.